The 9 T cell receptor beta chains given below trace back to one sample, sequenced in a study of blood T cell repertoires in COVID-19. TCRdb's table, derived via immunoSEQ multiplex PCR, lists solely in-frame clones and lacks some. The sample gives approximately 410,000 clones, around 86% of which show up once; 1.4% is in the top ten. Sequenced sample: peripheral blood. Every receptor here comes from a woman aged 25 to 39 with active or convalescent COVID-19.

The chain couples TRBV10-2 to TRBJ2-7; 15 nucleotides line up with TRBD2. The CDR3 totals 17 residues. The junction had 8 bases not matched to a gene; V was cut back by 8 bases and J by 0 bases. The germline V gene encodes CDR1 WSHSY and CDR2 SAAADI. The CDR3 is CASRRTSGRASSYEQYF. The CDR3 region has the DNA TGCGCCAGCCGACGGACTAGCGGGAGGGCCTCCTCCTACGAGCAGTACTTC.

This clone has just a few counts. The rearrangement links TRBV6-6 to TRBJ1-1; D remains unclear. CDR1 MNHNY and CDR2 SVGAGI come from the germline V gene (reference sequence). Between the trimmed V and J ends, which lost 3 bases and 4 bases, there was a span of 6 bases. This CDR3 is built from 12 residues. CDR3 sequence (DNA): TGTGCCAGCAGTTATACGGGCACTGAAGCTTTCTTT. This sequence encodes CASSYTGTEAFF.

The J gene is TRBJ2-6, the V gene TRBV7-6, with 7 bases identical to TRBD2. After removal of 4 bases from V and 2 bases from J, the junction contained 5 bases not matched to a gene. Germline lookup yields CDR1 SGHVS and CDR2 FNYEAQ. The CDR3 is 16 residues long. Written as DNA, the CDR3 is TGTGCCAGCAGCTCCCCGGGGGGAACTGGGGCCAACGTCCTGACTTTC. Encoded protein: CASSSPGGTGANVLTF. The full variable domain, in which reference TRBV7-6 and TRBJ2-6 provide the parts outside the CDR3, is GAGVSQSPRYKVTKRGQDVALRCDPISGHVSLYWYRQALGQGPEFLTYFNYEAQQDKSGLPNDRFSAERPEGSISTLTIQRTEQRDSAMYRCASSSPGGTGANVLTFGAGSRLTVL.

The chain has TRBV19 and TRBJ2-1; perhaps TRBD2 as D (6 bases). Germline V gives CDR1 LNHDA, CDR2 SQIVND (reference sequence). CDR3 length equals 13 residues. Trimming took 8 bases from V and 6 from J, leaving 14 bases between them. The CDR3 DNA reads TGTGCCAGTGGAGGGAGCGGAGCCAATGAGCAGTTCTTC. As protein: CASGGSGANEQFF. Filled out from reference TRBV19 and TRBJ2-1, the complete variable domain reads DGGITQSPKYLFRKEGQNVTLSCEQNLNHDAMYWYRQDPGQGLRLIYYSQIVNDFQKGDIAEGYSVSREKKESFPLTVTSAQKNPTAFYLCASGGSGANEQFFGPGTRLTVL.

The chain combines TRBV27 with TRBJ2-1; tentative D call: TRBD2 (5 bases). Germline values: CDR1 MNHEY, CDR2 SMNVEV (reference sequence). The V end lost 3 bases, the J end lost 6 bases, and 9 bases lay between the germline ends. The CDR3 runs to 13 residues. The CDR3 sequence is CASSFGVGNEQFF. CDR3 DNA sequence: TGTGCCAGCAGTTTCGGGGTCGGCAATGAGCAGTTCTTC.

The chain combines TRBV2 with TRBJ2-5, with a possible D match to TRBD2 (6 bases). V lost 7 bases to trimming and J lost 2 bases, with 11 bases between them. The CDR3 is 13 amino acids. In germline, CDR1 is SNHLY, CDR2 FYNNEI. DNA of the CDR3: TGTGCCAGCAAGGATGGAGGGCAAGAGACCCAGTACTTC. This sequence encodes CASKDGGQETQYF.

The chain combines TRBV25-1 with TRBJ2-7; D might be TRBD2 (6 bases). Trimming stripped 2 bases from V and 7 bases from J, with 27 bases between. The CDR3 contains 18 residues. Looked up from germline, CDR1 is MGHDK and CDR2 is SYGVNS. The CDR3 DNA reads TGTGCCAGCAGTGAAACCGTCATTTCGCGGGATAGATCGCGGGAGCAGTACTTC. It is translated as CASSETVISRDRSREQYF.

The chain links TRBV15 to TRBJ1-1; a possible D gene is TRBD1 (6 bases). This CDR3 region has 14 residues. CDR1 is LNHNV and CDR2 is YYDKDF in the germline V gene (reference sequence). V lost 5 bases to trimming and J lost 1 base, with 11 bases between them. The CDR3 protein is CATSVQGPNTEAFF. The CDR3 nucleotides are TGTGCCACCAGCGTACAGGGCCCGAACACTGAAGCTTTCTTT.

This clone has only one observation. The chain combines TRBV27 with TRBJ1-3, with 7 bases matching TRBD1. V lost 6 bases, J lost 3 bases, and 5 bases stayed unmatched. CDR3 length equals 14 residues. From germline, CDR1 is MNHEY and CDR2 SMNVEV (reference sequence). The CDR3 reads CASREQGLGNTIYF. The CDR3 DNA sequence: TGTGCCAGCAGGGAACAGGGGCTTGGAAACACCATATATTTT.